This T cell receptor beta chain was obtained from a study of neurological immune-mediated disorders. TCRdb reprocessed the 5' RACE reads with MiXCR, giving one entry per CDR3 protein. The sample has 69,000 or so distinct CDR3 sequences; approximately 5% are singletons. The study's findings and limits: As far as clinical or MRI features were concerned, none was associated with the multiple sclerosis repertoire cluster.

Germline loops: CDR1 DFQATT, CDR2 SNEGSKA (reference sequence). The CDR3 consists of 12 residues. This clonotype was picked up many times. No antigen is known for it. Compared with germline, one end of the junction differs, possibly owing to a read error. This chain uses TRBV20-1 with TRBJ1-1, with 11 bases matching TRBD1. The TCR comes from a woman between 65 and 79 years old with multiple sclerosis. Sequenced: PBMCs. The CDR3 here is CSASGQGAPGLF. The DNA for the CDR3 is TGCAGTGCCTCCGGACAGGGGGCCCCGGGACTCTTT.